These 3 T cell receptor beta chains originate from one sample sequenced in a study of control samples from healthy donors and cancer patients. Only in-frame clones appear in the TCRdb table, and some are missing; sequencing was by immunoSEQ multiplex PCR. The repertoire has roughly 370,000 clones, 80% to 95% of them found once; the top ten carry about 6.3%. The sequencing sample was made of PBMCs. The origin of the receptors is a man between 35 and 55 years old with head and neck cancer.

The chain couples TRBV18 to TRBJ1-4, with D unclear. Looked up from germline, CDR1 is KGHSH and CDR2 is LQKENI. This CDR3 spans 13 amino acids. Trimming took off 1 base at V and 6 bases at J, with 6 bases between the two ends. The chain's CDR3 is CASSPQFYEKLFF. The CDR3 DNA reads as TGTGCCAGCTCACCACAGTTCTATGAAAAACTGTTTTTT.

The chain employs TRBV19 and TRBJ2-6; D unresolved. Trimming shortened V by 3 bases and J by 0 bases, and 6 bases separated the two germline ends. Germline V gives CDR1 LNHDA, CDR2 SQIVND (reference sequence). This CDR3 is 15 amino acids long. CDR3 sequence reads: CASSMMTSGANVLTF. The DNA of the CDR3 is TGTGCCAGTAGTATGATGACCTCTGGGGCCAACGTCCTGACTTTC. Using reference TRBV19 and TRBJ2-6 for the parts outside the CDR3, the full variable domain is DGGITQSPKYLFRKEGQNVTLSCEQNLNHDAMYWYRQDPGQGLRLIYYSQIVNDFQKGDIAEGYSVSREKKESFPLTVTSAQKNPTAFYLCASSMMTSGANVLTFGAGSRLTVL.

The chain carries TRBV5-1 and TRBJ2-5; tentative D call: TRBD2 (6 bases). Trimming took 4 bases from V and 3 from J, leaving 22 bases between them. The CDR3 consists of 17 residues. Looked up from germline, CDR1 is SGHRS and CDR2 is YFSETQ. In DNA form, the CDR3 reads TGCGCCAGCAGCCTGCGGAGGGGCGCGCTCCGAGAAGAGACCCAGTACTTC. Amino acid sequence: CASSLRRGALREETQYF. The variable domain in full, completed from reference TRBV5-1 and TRBJ2-5, reads KAGVTQTPRYLIKTRGQQVTLSCSPISGHRSVSWYQQTPGQGLQFLFEYFSETQRNKGNFPGRFSGRQFSNSRSEMNVSTLELGDSALYLCASSLRRGALREETQYFGPGTRLLVL.